The 30 T cell receptor beta chains reported below all come from one sample, sequenced in a study of blood T cell repertoires in COVID-19. Measured with immunoSEQ multiplex PCR; TCRdb has only the in-frame clones, and not every one. The sample lists tens of thousands of clones, about nine tenths occurring once. Sequencing was performed on peripheral blood. These receptors came from a woman aged 45 to 65 in a cohort sampled during active COVID-19.

The chain couples TRBV6-5 to TRBJ1-2; D remains unclear. V shed 6 bases and J shed 6 bases, with 14 bases lying between them. Germline V gene sequence: CDR1 MNHEY, CDR2 SVGAGI. This CDR3 is built from 13 residues. The CDR3 loop reads CASSPDGRDGYTF. The CDR3 bases are TGTGCCAGCAGCCCCGACGGGAGGGATGGCTACACCTTC.

The CDR3, as DNA: TGTGCCAGTAGCAACTACAGGGGATCCTCCTACGAGCAGTACTTC. Its protein is CASSNYRGSSYEQYF. The chain is built from TRBV19 and TRBJ2-7; TRBD1 agrees at 7 bases. Germline lookup yields CDR1 LNHDA and CDR2 SQIVND (reference sequence). This CDR3 has 15 amino acids. V shed 6 bases and J 0 bases; nucleotides not matched to a gene: 8.

The V call is TRBV30, the J call TRBJ1-2; unclear D gene. Germline lookup yields CDR1 GTSNPN and CDR2 SVGIG (reference sequence). The CDR3 totals 12 residues. V lost 2 bases to trimming and J lost 4 bases, with 8 bases between them. The CDR3 DNA is TGTGCCTGGAGTATGAGTGCCTATGGCTACACCTTC. Translating it yields CAWSMSAYGYTF.

The chain combines TRBV6-5 with TRBJ2-7, with 8 bases that match TRBD2. The germline V gene encodes CDR1 MNHEY and CDR2 SVGAGI. With V trimmed by 8 bases and J by 0 bases, 6 bases remained unmatched. This CDR3 has 14 residues. In nucleotides, the CDR3 is TGTGCCAGCGTGACCGGGACTAGCTCCTACGAGCAGTACTTC. Protein sequence: CASVTGTSSYEQYF.

The chain has TRBV13 and TRBJ2-6; unclear D gene. Germline V gene data show CDR1 as PRHDT and CDR2 as FYEKMQ (reference sequence). There are 15 residues in the CDR3. The ends were cut back, 0 bases at V and 0 bases at J, with 3 bases in the middle. CDR3 DNA sequence: TGTGCCAGCAGCTTAGGCGTCTCTGGGGCCAACGTCCTGACTTTC. Encoded protein: CASSLGVSGANVLTF.

The chain carries TRBV5-1 and TRBJ2-7, with D maybe TRBD2 (6 bases). Trimming pared 4 bases from V and 6 bases from J, leaving 14 bases between. CDR3 length equals 13 residues. CDR1 is SGHRS, CDR2 YFSETQ, per germline. The CDR3 spells CASSPTGDGEQYF. The CDR3 DNA reads TGCGCCAGCAGCCCGACGGGGGACGGCGAGCAGTACTTC.

The chain links TRBV10-1 to TRBJ2-3; D is possibly TRBD1 (6 bases). V lost 5 bases and J lost 0, with 15 bases in between. The CDR3 consists of 16 residues. CDR1 WNHNN and CDR2 SYGVQD come from the germline V gene (reference sequence). The CDR3 spells CASSPSGVSSTDTQYF. CDR3 nucleotides: TGCGCCAGCAGTCCTTCAGGGGTCTCGAGCACAGATACGCAGTATTTT.

This clone was observed a single time. V is TRBV28 and J is TRBJ2-7; 10 bases are a match to TRBD2. The CDR3 is 16 residues long. The V gene end was trimmed by 6 bases and the J gene end by 7 bases; junction bases not matched to a gene: 15. Per germline, CDR1 MDHEN and CDR2 SYDVKM. The CDR3 nucleotides read TGTGCCAGCAGGCGTGAGGGAGCGGGAGGGCCATGGGAGCAGTACTTC. Translated: CASRREGAGGPWEQYF.

The chain has TRBV28 and TRBJ2-2; TRBD1 matches at 9 bases. The CDR3 has 15 residues. Trimming took 7 bases from V and 7 from J; bases not matched to a gene: 10. CDR1 and CDR2 (germline): MDHEN, SYDVKM. CDR3 in amino acids: CASKLTGGAGGELFF. CDR3 bases: TGTGCCAGCAAACTCACAGGGGGCGCGGGCGGGGAGCTGTTTTTT. The entire variable domain, with the rest obtained from reference TRBV28 and TRBJ2-2, is as follows: DVKVTQSSRYLVKRTGEKVFLECVQDMDHENMFWYRQDPGLGLRLIYFSYDVKMKEKGDIPEGYSVSREKKERFSLILESASTNQTSMYLCASKLTGGAGGELFFGEGSRLTVL.

The chain couples TRBV3-1 (or the pseudogene TRBV3-2) to TRBJ2-3, with D perhaps TRBD1 (5 bases). CDR1 LGHDT and CDR2 YNNKEL come from the germline V gene (reference sequence). The CDR3 is 13 residues long. The V end was cut by 0 bases, the J end by 10 bases, with 11 bases between. CDR3 nucleotide sequence: TGTGCCAGCAGCCAAGATCAGGGCGGACCGCAGTATTTT. Translation: CASSQDQGGPQYF.

The chain combines TRBV18 with TRBJ2-7; 9 bases agree with TRBD1. This CDR3 has 14 amino acids. Trimming removed 4 bases from V and 1 base from J; junction bases left unmatched: 2. Germline V gene sequence: CDR1 KGHSH, CDR2 LQKENI. The CDR3 loop reads CASSRDRVSYEQYF. DNA for the CDR3: TGTGCCAGCTCACGGGACAGGGTATCCTACGAGCAGTACTTC.

This chain links TRBV11-1 with TRBJ2-7; D is undetermined. The CDR3 runs 12 residues. V lost 5 bases and J 0 bases, leaving 5 bases between the germline ends. The germline V gene encodes CDR1 SGHAT and CDR2 FQDESV (reference sequence). The CDR3 sequence is CASSASSYEQYF. The DNA of the CDR3 is TGTGCCAGCAGCGCCAGCTCCTACGAGCAGTACTTC.

This chain uses TRBV6-5 with TRBJ2-1; TRBD1 might be the D (6 bases). The germline CDR1 and CDR2 sequences are MNHEY and SVGAGI. The CDR3 sequence is 14 residues long. V lost 2 bases and J 3 bases, leaving 8 bases between the germline ends. The CDR3: CASSYGGSYNEQFF. Here the CDR3 DNA reads TGTGCCAGCAGTTACGGGGGCAGCTACAATGAGCAGTTCTTC.

For this clone: As the CDR3 is not closed by the conserved phenylalanine or tryptophan, this likely results from a read error. It is unclear where the CDR3 begins or ends on the DNA, so no DNA is shown, and the CDR3 is as TCRdb lists it. The chain carries TRBV28 and TRBJ1-2. The CDR3 has 13 amino acids, counting both end residues. CDR1 and CDR2 (germline): MDHEN, SYDVKM. CDR3 region: CASSSPLREGGPV.

This clone was recorded only once. The chain recombines TRBV30 with TRBJ1-1; 7 bases match TRBD1. J was trimmed by 8 bases and V by 6 bases; bases with no gene match: 9. CDR1 GTSNPN and CDR2 SVGIG come from the germline V gene (reference sequence). The CDR3 has 12 amino acids. This CDR3 reads CACRQGPIEAFF. As DNA, the CDR3 is TGTGCCTGTAGACAGGGCCCCATCGAAGCTTTCTTT.

The chain couples TRBV10-1 to TRBJ2-1; 7 positions match TRBD1. This CDR3 is built from 12 residues. Germline assignment: CDR1 WNHNN and CDR2 SYGVQD (reference sequence). V lost 8 bases, J lost 7 bases, and 5 bases stayed unmatched. The CDR3 nucleotides read TGCGCCAGCCCGGACAGGTGGAATGAGCAGTTCTTC. Residues: CASPDRWNEQFF.

This clone has a single count. The V call is TRBV7-3, the J call TRBJ2-3; perhaps TRBD2 as D (5 bases). This CDR3 has 13 residues. Trimming shortened V by 1 base and J by 6 bases, and 8 bases separated the two germline ends. Germline loops: CDR1 SGHTA, CDR2 FQGTGA. CDR3 sequence reads: CASSLNREDTQYF. The CDR3 DNA sequence: TGTGCCAGCAGCTTAAATAGGGAGGATACGCAGTATTTT.

The chain is built from TRBV4-1 and TRBJ1-6; 8 bases are shared with TRBD1. In germline, CDR1 is MGHRA, CDR2 YSYEKL. The CDR3 spans 17 residues. V was clipped by 0 bases and J by 7 bases; unmatched bases: 8. The CDR3 nucleotides are TGCGCCAGCAGCCAAGATCAGGGGGCCCGGCCGAATTCACCCCTCCACTTT. It yields the protein CASSQDQGARPNSPLHF.

This rearrangement joins TRBV16 to TRBJ2-1; 7 bases align to TRBD2. There are 14 residues in the CDR3. From germline, CDR1 is KGHSY and CDR2 FQNENV. V shed 0 bases, J shed 7 bases, and the junction held 3 bases outside the gene matches. CDR3 in amino acids: CASSQSASGNEQFF. The CDR3 DNA follows: TGTGCCAGCAGCCAATCGGCTAGCGGAAATGAGCAGTTCTTC.

The rearrangement links TRBV19 to TRBJ2-1; D call uncertain. V lost 5 bases and J 6 bases, leaving 14 bases between the germline ends. Germline V gives CDR1 LNHDA, CDR2 SQIVND (reference sequence). This CDR3 region has 14 residues. CDR3 DNA sequence: TGTGCCAGTAGTGAGGTAGGATTGGGCAATGAGCAGTTCTTC. Encoded protein: CASSEVGLGNEQFF. Supplemented by reference TRBV19 and TRBJ2-1, the full variable domain reads DGGITQSPKYLFRKEGQNVTLSCEQNLNHDAMYWYRQDPGQGLRLIYYSQIVNDFQKGDIAEGYSVSREKKESFPLTVTSAQKNPTAFYLCASSEVGLGNEQFFGPGTRLTVL.

J is TRBJ2-1 and V is TRBV29-1; 12 positions match TRBD2. The CDR3 is 14 amino acids. The V gene end was trimmed by 3 bases and the J gene end by 8 bases; junction bases not matched to a gene: 5. The germline gives CDR1 SQVTM, CDR2 ANQGSEA. The CDR3 here is CSVDRLAGVDEQFF. In DNA, the CDR3 is TGCAGCGTTGACCGACTAGCGGGAGTAGATGAGCAGTTCTTC.

The chain employs TRBV9 and TRBJ2-7; D not certain. Per germline, CDR1 SGDLS and CDR2 YYNGEE. The CDR3 covers 15 residues. V shed 4 bases and J shed 6 bases, with 20 bases lying between them. The CDR3 here is CASSHTPLEVSEQYF. In nucleotides, the CDR3 is TGTGCCAGCAGCCATACCCCCCTAGAGGTCTCCGAGCAGTACTTC.

This clone has just one count. The CDR3 sequence: CASRTGAYYNSPLHF. For the CDR3, the DNA is TGTGCCAGTAGGACTGGAGCCTATTATAATTCACCCCTCCACTTT. V gene TRBV19 combines with J gene TRBJ1-6; D gene unclear. V was cut by 6 bases and J by 4 bases, with 13 bases left in between. This CDR3 is 15 amino acids long. The germline V gene encodes CDR1 LNHDA and CDR2 SQIVND (reference sequence).

The V and J genes are TRBV27 and TRBJ1-1; unclear D gene. In germline, CDR1 is MNHEY, CDR2 SMNVEV (reference sequence). V was trimmed by 5 bases and J by 5 bases, leaving 18 bases between them. This CDR3 is 15 amino acids long. Here the CDR3 DNA reads TGTGCCAGCAGTCCACATCGGGGAAGAGCTACTGAAGCTTTCTTT. Translating gives CASSPHRGRATEAFF.

This sequence joins TRBV10-3 and TRBJ1-1, with 8 bases aligning to TRBD1. The CDR3 consists of 14 residues. Trimming cost V 9 bases and J 0 bases; bases outside gene matches: 6. The germline CDR1 and CDR2 sequences are ENHRY and SYGVKD. The CDR3 DNA reads as TGTGCCATAGCACAGGGGGTCATGAACACTGAAGCTTTCTTT. Amino acids: CAIAQGVMNTEAFF.

This clone was seen only a few times. This sequence joins TRBV5-1 and TRBJ1-2; D remains unclear. This CDR3 region has 13 residues. V was shortened by 2 bases and J by 8 bases, with 13 bases between the two germline ends. The V gene's germline CDR1 is SGHRS and CDR2 YFSETQ. The CDR3 reads CASSLGGSIGYTF. The CDR3 nucleotides read TGCGCCAGCAGCTTAGGAGGGTCGATCGGCTACACCTTC. Full variable domain (remainder filled in from reference TRBV5-1 and TRBJ1-2): KAGVTQTPRYLIKTRGQQVTLSCSPISGHRSVSWYQQTPGQGLQFLFEYFSETQRNKGNFPGRFSGRQFSNSRSEMNVSTLELGDSALYLCASSLGGSIGYTFGSGTRLTVV.

This chain links TRBV11-3 with TRBJ2-2; no clear D gene. Trimming took 5 bases from V and 7 from J, leaving 8 bases between them. CDR1 is SGHNT and CDR2 is YENEEA in the germline V gene. The CDR3 consists of 12 residues. CDR3 coding DNA: TGTGCCAGCAGCCGAGAGGTCGGGGAGCTGTTTTTT. Amino acid sequence: CASSREVGELFF.

V gene TRBV12-3 or TRBV12-4 combines with J gene TRBJ2-1, with D possibly matching TRBD2 (6 bases). Trimming took 7 bases from V and 7 from J, leaving 14 bases between them. The CDR3 is made up of 13 amino acids. The CDR3 DNA reads TGTGCCAGCACCCCGGGAGAAAGGAATGAGCAGTTCTTC. Its translation is CASTPGERNEQFF.

The chain has TRBV7-2 and TRBJ2-3; the match to TRBD1 covers 7 bases. CDR3 length equals 15 residues. Germline CDR1 is SGHTA and CDR2 is FQGNSA. The V and J ends lost 4 bases and 2 bases, in that order; junction bases with no gene match: 6. This chain's CDR3 is CASSWPGQTTDTQYF. DNA for the CDR3: TGTGCCAGCAGCTGGCCGGGACAGACCACAGATACGCAGTATTTT.

The chain carries TRBV3-1 (or the pseudogene TRBV3-2) and TRBJ2-7; 9 bases agree with TRBD1. The CDR3 runs to 18 residues. V was pared by 4 bases and J by 0 bases, with 13 bases of the junction left unmatched. Germline V lookup: CDR1 LGHDT, CDR2 YNNKEL (reference sequence). The CDR3 is CASSRQPGQGVSSYEQYF. The CDR3, as DNA: TGTGCCAGCAGCCGACAACCGGGACAGGGCGTGAGCTCCTACGAGCAGTACTTC.